This T cell receptor (beta chain) was identified during a study of T cells after yellow fever vaccination. This clonotype was detected a few times. Its specificity is not known. Study findings and constraints: Detected again after the booster were most primary-vaccination clones, at almost 97% CD4 and approximately 87% CD8. By day 5 rather than day 15, the secondary response had peaked, though it was weaker.

One entry per CDR3 protein results from TCRdb running MiXCR on the 5' RACE reads. The data hold around 300,000 distinct CDR3 sequences, with 4.1% observed a single time. The J segment lost 2 bases and the V segment lost 2 bases, leaving 9 bases of the junction unmatched. From germline, CDR1 is MNHEY and CDR2 SVGEGT. The CDR3 runs to 17 residues. This receptor was taken from a man aged 18 to 35 who received the YFV17D yellow fever vaccine. This chain links TRBV6-2 or TRBV6-3 with TRBJ2-3; 8 nucleotides agree with TRBD2. Sequences were derived from PBMCs, sampled 5 days after the yellow fever booster vaccination. The CDR3 DNA reads as TGTGCCAGCAGTTACCCGCTACTAGCGGAGTACACAGATACGCAGTATTTT. Amino acid sequence: CASSYPLLAEYTDTQYF.